The 26 T cell receptor beta chains given below trace back to one sample, sequenced in a study of blood T cell repertoires in COVID-19. Measured with immunoSEQ multiplex PCR; TCRdb has only the in-frame clones, and not every one. The sample lists roughly 140,000 clones, nearly 85% occurring once. Sequencing used PBMCs or T cells enriched from blood (not recorded which). The receptors stem from a man aged 50 to 59 in a cohort exposed to, infected with or recovered from COVID-19 (not recorded which).

The chain joins TRBV18 to TRBJ1-5; 8 bases agree with TRBD1. The J segment lost 7 bases and the V segment lost 3 bases, leaving 5 bases of the junction unmatched. The germline V gene encodes CDR1 KGHSH and CDR2 LQKENI. The CDR3 is 14 amino acids. The CDR3 nucleotides read TGTGCCAGCTCACCCGGACAGGGCCCCCAGCCCCAGCATTTT. It yields the protein CASSPGQGPQPQHF.

This clone was seen only a few times. The gene calls are TRBV30 and TRBJ2-5; the match to TRBD2 covers 15 bases. The CDR3 has 17 amino acids. From germline, CDR1 is GTSNPN and CDR2 SVGIG (reference sequence). Trimming at V came to 0 bases and at J to 4 bases, leaving 6 bases not matched to a gene. The CDR3 region is CAWSVGTSGGRGETQYF. Written as DNA, the CDR3 is TGTGCCTGGAGTGTAGGGACTAGCGGGGGGAGGGGAGAGACCCAGTACTTC.

V is TRBV2 and J is TRBJ2-3; 8 bases line up with TRBD1. The CDR3 consists of 15 residues. Per the germline V gene, CDR1 is SNHLY and CDR2 is FYNNEI. The V and J ends lost 6 bases and 2 bases, in that order; junction bases with no gene match: 7. The CDR3 sequence is CASSLDRGITDTQYF. In DNA, the CDR3 is TGTGCCAGCAGCCTCGACAGGGGCATCACAGATACGCAGTATTTT.

The sample holds one count of this clone. This chain links TRBV7-2 with TRBJ2-7, with D possibly matching TRBD1 (6 bases). CDR1 and CDR2 from the germline V gene are SGHTA and FQGNSA. The CDR3 has 15 amino acids. V lost 1 base to trimming and J lost 4 bases, with 14 bases between them. The CDR3 region has the DNA TGTGCCAGCAGCTTAGTCTGGGGGCCCCGTTACGAGCAGTACTTC. Encoded protein: CASSLVWGPRYEQYF.

The V and J genes are TRBV11-1 and TRBJ2-1; D is perhaps TRBD1 (6 bases). CDR1 is SGHAT and CDR2 is FQDESV in the germline V gene (reference sequence). V lost 3 bases and J 5 bases, leaving 17 bases between the germline ends. The CDR3 has 16 amino acids. The CDR3 DNA is TGTGCCAGCAGCTTCACAGGGTCTCCTTTTGACAATGAGCAGTTCTTC. This codes for CASSFTGSPFDNEQFF. Filled out from reference TRBV11-1 and TRBJ2-1, the complete variable domain reads EAEVAQSPRYKITEKSQAVAFWCDPISGHATLYWYRQILGQGPELLVQFQDESVVDDSQLPKDRFSAERLKGVDSTLKIQPAELGDSAMYLCASSFTGSPFDNEQFFGPGTRLTVL.

This clone was detected a few times. This chain links TRBV11-2 with TRBJ1-2, with a possible D match to TRBD1 (6 bases). V lost 1 base and J 0 bases, leaving 12 bases between the germline ends. The CDR3 has 16 residues. CDR1 and CDR2 from the germline V gene are SGHAT and FQNNGV. The CDR3 region is CASSLAPTGANYGYTF. The DNA for the CDR3 is TGTGCCAGCAGCTTAGCCCCGACAGGAGCTAACTATGGCTACACCTTC.

This clone appeared once. V and J are TRBV5-6 and TRBJ2-3; 8 bases are shared with TRBD1. The J segment lost 6 bases and the V segment lost 0 bases, leaving 6 bases of the junction unmatched. This CDR3 is built from 15 residues. The germline V gene encodes CDR1 SGHDT and CDR2 YYEEEE. The CDR3 DNA follows: TGTGCCAGCAGCTTGGGACAGGGGATCGGGGATACGCAGTATTTT. Translating gives CASSLGQGIGDTQYF.

The V and J genes are TRBV2 and TRBJ2-1, with 13 bases that match TRBD2. V lost 6 bases, J lost 5 bases, and 1 base stayed unmatched. The CDR3 runs to 14 residues. CDR1 SNHLY and CDR2 FYNNEI come from the germline V gene. The CDR3 region is CASSGLAGDNEQFF. For the CDR3, the DNA is TGTGCCAGCAGCGGACTAGCGGGGGACAATGAGCAGTTCTTC. The full variable domain, in which reference TRBV2 and TRBJ2-1 provide the parts outside the CDR3, is EPEVTQTPSHQVTQMGQEVILRCVPISNHLYFYWYRQILGQKVEFLVSFYNNEISEKSEIFDDQFSVERPDGSNFTLKIRSTKLEDSAMYFCASSGLAGDNEQFFGPGTRLTVL.

The rearrangement joins TRBV3-1 (or the pseudogene TRBV3-2) to TRBJ2-5; tentative D call: TRBD2 (6 bases). From germline, CDR1 is LGHDT and CDR2 YNNKEL (reference sequence). Trimming shortened V by 4 bases and J by 1 base, and 16 bases separated the two germline ends. The CDR3 contains 16 residues. The DNA of the CDR3 is TGTGCCAGCAGCCGCTTCGGGAGTGGGCCCCAAGAGACCCAGTACTTC. Translation gives CASSRFGSGPQETQYF.

The rearrangement joins TRBV3-1 (or the pseudogene TRBV3-2) to TRBJ1-1; D gene unclear. Trimming took off 3 bases at V and 5 bases at J, with 10 bases between the two ends. The CDR3 contains 13 residues. Germline V gives CDR1 LGHDT, CDR2 YNNKEL (reference sequence). The CDR3 loop is CASSHSERTEAFF. CDR3 DNA sequence: TGTGCCAGCAGCCACTCGGAGAGGACTGAAGCTTTCTTT.

This chain joins TRBV5-1 and TRBJ2-4; TRBD2 matches 11 bases. The CDR3 is 15 amino acids. V was pared by 4 bases and J by 3 bases, with 3 bases of the junction left unmatched. Germline lookup yields CDR1 SGHRS and CDR2 YFSETQ. The DNA of the CDR3 is TGCGCCAGCAGCGAAGGGACTAGCGGCAAAAACATTCAGTACTTC. Amino acids: CASSEGTSGKNIQYF.

V gene TRBV4-1 combines with J gene TRBJ2-7; possible D gene TRBD1, 6 bases. The CDR3 loop spans 15 amino acids. The V and J ends lost 1 base and 0 bases respectively, with 10 bases between them. Germline CDR1 MGHRA, CDR2 YSYEKL. DNA of the CDR3: TGCGCCAGCAGCCAAGCCACAGGGAGCTCCTACGAGCAGTACTTC. Its translation is CASSQATGSSYEQYF.

The CDR3 spells CASSSLGDSSGANVLTF. DNA of the CDR3: TGTGCCAGCAGCTCCCTGGGGGACAGCTCTGGGGCCAACGTCCTGACTTTC. This sequence joins TRBV5-4 and TRBJ2-6; 7 positions match TRBD1. The CDR3 has 17 residues. Trimming cost V 3 bases and J 0 bases; bases outside gene matches: 6. The V gene's germline CDR1 is SGHNT and CDR2 YYREEE (reference sequence).

The genes are TRBV5-1 and TRBJ1-2; TRBD1 matches 8 bases. The germline gives CDR1 SGHRS, CDR2 YFSETQ. Trimming took 5 bases from V and 2 from J; bases not matched to a gene: 2. This CDR3 comprises 13 residues. The CDR3 nucleotides are TGCGCCAGCAGACGGGACAGGAACTATGGCTACACCTTC. It codes for CASRRDRNYGYTF.

This sequence joins TRBV6-9 and TRBJ1-3; D ambiguous. Trimming left V 4 bases short and J 2 bases short, with 12 bases between. Germline CDR1 is MNHGY and CDR2 is SVAAGI. The CDR3 covers 15 residues. CDR3 residues: CASSLTRSPGNTIYF. Written as DNA, the CDR3 is TGTGCCAGCAGTTTGACCCGGAGCCCTGGAAACACCATATATTTT.

This clone was seen more than once but under ten times. The CDR3 protein is CSASTGAGETQYF. The DNA for the CDR3 is TGCAGTGCTAGTACAGGGGCAGGAGAGACCCAGTACTTC. The chain joins TRBV20-1 to TRBJ2-5; 7 bases are shared with TRBD1. Germline assignment: CDR1 DFQATT and CDR2 SNEGSKA (reference sequence). Trimming cost V 3 bases and J 4 bases; bases outside gene matches: 5. The CDR3 sequence is 13 residues long.

The chain has TRBV6-5 and TRBJ1-2; 8 bases line up with TRBD1. J was trimmed by 2 bases and V by 2 bases; bases with no gene match: 1. The CDR3 is made up of 14 amino acids. In germline, CDR1 is MNHEY, CDR2 SVGAGI. DNA for the CDR3: TGTGCCAGCAGTTACCGACAGGGGAACTATGGCTACACCTTC. Its translation is CASSYRQGNYGYTF.

This clone was counted only a few times. CDR3: CASRRIDYGYTF. CDR3 sequence (DNA): TGTGCCTCCCGGCGGATAGACTATGGCTACACCTTC. This chain uses TRBV19 with TRBJ1-2; no clear D. The CDR3 is made up of 12 amino acids. Germline loops: CDR1 LNHDA, CDR2 SQIVND (reference sequence). Trimming left V 11 bases short and J 3 bases short, with 13 bases between. The full variable domain, completed using reference TRBV19 and TRBJ1-2, is DGGITQSPKYLFRKEGQNVTLSCEQNLNHDAMYWYRQDPGQGLRLIYYSQIVNDFQKGDIAEGYSVSREKKESFPLTVTSAQKNPTAFYLCASRRIDYGYTFGSGTRLTVV.

The rearrangement uses TRBV6-5 and TRBJ1-2; no firm D call. The CDR3 contains 13 residues. V gave up 6 bases and J gave up 7 bases, with 15 bases separating them. Germline CDR1 is MNHEY and CDR2 is SVGAGI. CDR3 protein: CASRRGKSGGYTF. Written as DNA, the CDR3 is TGTGCCAGCAGGCGCGGGAAAAGCGGTGGCTACACCTTC.

V is TRBV24-1 and J is TRBJ2-3, with 8 bases aligning to TRBD1. There are 15 residues in the CDR3. CDR1 and CDR2 from the germline V gene are KGHDR and SFDVKD. V was clipped by 4 bases and J by 2 bases; unmatched bases: 4. In nucleotides, the CDR3 is TGTGCCACCAGTGACAGGACAGGGAACACAGATACGCAGTATTTT. This sequence encodes CATSDRTGNTDTQYF.

The chain joins TRBV7-6 to TRBJ1-5, with no clear D. V was clipped by 1 base and J by 2 bases, with 9 bases between them. From germline, CDR1 is SGHVS and CDR2 FNYEAQ. The CDR3 length is 15 residues. The CDR3 sequence is CASSLESRGNQPQHF. The CDR3 bases are TGTGCCAGCAGCTTAGAGAGCCGAGGCAATCAGCCCCAGCATTTT.

The rearrangement uses TRBV7-9 and TRBJ2-1; 11 positions agree with TRBD2. This CDR3 is 14 amino acids long. Germline V gene sequence: CDR1 SEHNR, CDR2 FQNEAQ (reference sequence). V trimming: 2 bases; J trimming: 6 bases; junction bases outside the gene matches: 0. CDR3: CASSLLAGGNEQFF. For the CDR3, the DNA is TGTGCCAGCAGCTTACTAGCGGGGGGCAATGAGCAGTTCTTC.

The chain joins TRBV11-1 to TRBJ2-1; 8 nucleotides agree with TRBD1. This CDR3 region has 15 residues. The junction had 7 bases not matched to a gene; V was cut back by 3 bases and J by 6 bases. The germline V gene encodes CDR1 SGHAT and CDR2 FQDESV (reference sequence). This CDR3 is CASSFTGQVGNEQFF. The CDR3 DNA follows: TGTGCCAGCAGCTTTACGGGACAGGTTGGCAATGAGCAGTTCTTC.

The chain has TRBV16 and TRBJ2-3, with TRBD2 as a possible D gene (5 bases). This CDR3 is 14 amino acids long. Germline V CDR1 and CDR2: KGHSY, FQNENV. Trimming took 3 bases from V and 1 from J, leaving 8 bases between them. CDR3 in DNA: TGTGCCAGCAGCCAGACGAGGGGCACAGATACGCAGTATTTT. Amino acid sequence: CASSQTRGTDTQYF.

V and J are TRBV19 and TRBJ2-3; 8 positions match TRBD1. The germline gives CDR1 LNHDA, CDR2 SQIVND (reference sequence). The CDR3 extends over 14 amino acids. Trimming removed 6 bases from V and 3 bases from J; junction bases left unmatched: 5. In DNA form, the CDR3 reads TGTGCCAGTAGACCTACAGGGGGAACAGATACGCAGTATTTT. Its protein is CASRPTGGTDTQYF.

This chain uses TRBV15 with TRBJ1-6, with a weak D call TRBD1 (5 bases). There are 14 residues in the CDR3. Germline loops: CDR1 LNHNV, CDR2 YYDKDF (reference sequence). V lost 1 base and J lost 9, with 10 bases in between. The CDR3 sequence is CATSRGQGSSPLHF. CDR3 DNA sequence: TGTGCCACCAGCAGAGGGCAGGGTTCTTCACCCCTCCACTTT.